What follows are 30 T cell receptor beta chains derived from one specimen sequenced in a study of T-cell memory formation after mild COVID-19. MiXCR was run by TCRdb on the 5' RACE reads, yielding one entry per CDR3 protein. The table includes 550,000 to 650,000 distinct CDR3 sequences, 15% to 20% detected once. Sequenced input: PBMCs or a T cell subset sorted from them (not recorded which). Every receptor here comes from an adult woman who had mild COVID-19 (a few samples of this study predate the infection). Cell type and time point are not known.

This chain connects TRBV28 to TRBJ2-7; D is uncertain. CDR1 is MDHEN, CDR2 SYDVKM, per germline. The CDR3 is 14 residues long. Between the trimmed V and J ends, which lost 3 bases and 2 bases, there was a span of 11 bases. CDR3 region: CASSLERAAYEQYF. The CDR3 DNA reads TGTGCCAGCAGTTTGGAACGGGCAGCCTACGAGCAGTACTTC.

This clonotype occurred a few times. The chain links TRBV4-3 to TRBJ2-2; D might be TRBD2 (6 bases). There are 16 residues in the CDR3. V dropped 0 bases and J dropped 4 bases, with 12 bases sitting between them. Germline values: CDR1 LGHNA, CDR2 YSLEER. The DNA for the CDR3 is TGCGCCAGCAGCCAAGAGGCGGGATACGGCACCGGGGAGCTGTTTTTT. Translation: CASSQEAGYGTGELFF.

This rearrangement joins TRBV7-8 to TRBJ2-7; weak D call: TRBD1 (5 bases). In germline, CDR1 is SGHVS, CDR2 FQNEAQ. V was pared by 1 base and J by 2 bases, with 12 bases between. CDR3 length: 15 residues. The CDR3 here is CASSLESGFTYEQYF. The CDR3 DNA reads TGTGCCAGCAGCTTAGAGTCAGGGTTCACCTACGAGCAGTACTTC.

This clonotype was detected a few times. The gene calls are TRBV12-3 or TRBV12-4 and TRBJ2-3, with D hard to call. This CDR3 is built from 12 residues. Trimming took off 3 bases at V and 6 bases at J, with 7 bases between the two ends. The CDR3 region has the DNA TGTGCCAGCAGTTTTATGCGCGATACGCAGTATTTT. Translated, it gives CASSFMRDTQYF.

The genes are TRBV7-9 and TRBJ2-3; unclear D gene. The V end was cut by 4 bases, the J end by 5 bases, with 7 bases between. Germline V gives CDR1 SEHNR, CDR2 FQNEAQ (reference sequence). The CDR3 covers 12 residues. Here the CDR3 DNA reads TGTGCCAGCAGCTCAATGGGAGATACGCAGTATTTT. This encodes CASSSMGDTQYF.

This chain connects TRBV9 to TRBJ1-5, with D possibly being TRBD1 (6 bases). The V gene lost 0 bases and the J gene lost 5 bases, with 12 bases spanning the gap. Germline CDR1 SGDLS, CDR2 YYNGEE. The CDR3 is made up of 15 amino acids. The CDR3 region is CASSVEADRYQPQHF. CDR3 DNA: TGTGCCAGCAGCGTAGAGGCGGACAGATATCAGCCCCAGCATTTT.

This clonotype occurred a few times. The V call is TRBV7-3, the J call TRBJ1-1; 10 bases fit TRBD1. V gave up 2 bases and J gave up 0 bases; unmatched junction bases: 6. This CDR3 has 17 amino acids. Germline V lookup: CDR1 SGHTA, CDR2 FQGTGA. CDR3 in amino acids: CASSLAPGQGMNTEAFF. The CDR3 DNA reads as TGTGCCAGCAGCTTAGCACCGGGACAGGGGATGAACACTGAAGCTTTCTTT.

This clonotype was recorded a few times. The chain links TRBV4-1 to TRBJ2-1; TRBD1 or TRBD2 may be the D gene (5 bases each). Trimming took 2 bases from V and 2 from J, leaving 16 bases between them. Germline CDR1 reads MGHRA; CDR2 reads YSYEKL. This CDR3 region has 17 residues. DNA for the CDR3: TGCGCCAGCAGCCAACACCGGGACCTTGGGGCCTACAATGAGCAGTTCTTC. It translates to CASSQHRDLGAYNEQFF.

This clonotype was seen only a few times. The CDR3 protein is CAISDSLEVNPYNEQFF. In DNA, the CDR3 is TGTGCCATCAGTGATTCTCTGGAAGTAAATCCCTACAATGAGCAGTTCTTC. The chain recombines TRBV10-3 with TRBJ2-1; D is undetermined. The germline V gene has CDR1 ENHRY and CDR2 SYGVKD. CDR3 size: 17 residues. Between the trimmed V and J ends, which lost 3 bases and 2 bases, there was a span of 17 bases.

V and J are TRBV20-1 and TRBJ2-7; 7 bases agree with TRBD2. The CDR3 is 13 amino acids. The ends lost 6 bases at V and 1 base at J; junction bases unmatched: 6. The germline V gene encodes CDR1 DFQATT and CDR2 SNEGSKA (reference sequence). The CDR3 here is CSALAGPSYEQYF. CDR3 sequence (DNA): TGCAGTGCGTTAGCGGGCCCGTCCTACGAGCAGTACTTC.

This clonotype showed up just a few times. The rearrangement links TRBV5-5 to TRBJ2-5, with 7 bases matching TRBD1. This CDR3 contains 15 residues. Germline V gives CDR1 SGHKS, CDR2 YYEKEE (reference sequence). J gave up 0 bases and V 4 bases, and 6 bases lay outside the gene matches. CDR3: CASSQWTGYQETQYF. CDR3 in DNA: TGTGCCAGCAGCCAATGGACAGGATACCAAGAGACCCAGTACTTC. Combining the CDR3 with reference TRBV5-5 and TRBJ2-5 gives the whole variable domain DAGVTQSPTHLIKTRGQQVTLRCSPISGHKSVSWYQQVLGQGPQFIFQYYEKEERGRGNFPDRFSARQFPNYSSELNVNALLLGDSALYLCASSQWTGYQETQYFGPGTRLLVL.

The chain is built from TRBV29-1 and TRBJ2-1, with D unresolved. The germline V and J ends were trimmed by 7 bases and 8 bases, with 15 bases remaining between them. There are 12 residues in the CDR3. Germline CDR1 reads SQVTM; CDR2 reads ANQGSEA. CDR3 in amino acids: CSGGNEVDEQFF. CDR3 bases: TGCAGCGGCGGAAATGAAGTCGATGAGCAGTTCTTC.

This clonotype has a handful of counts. The DNA of the CDR3 is TGCAGCGTCAACATAGGACTAGCGGGGTACAATGAGCAGTTCTTC. Amino acids: CSVNIGLAGYNEQFF. The chain combines TRBV29-1 with TRBJ2-1, with 12 bases aligning to TRBD2. V lost 6 bases and J lost 4; bases outside the gene matches: 7. The CDR3 has 15 residues. Germline V gene sequence: CDR1 SQVTM, CDR2 ANQGSEA.

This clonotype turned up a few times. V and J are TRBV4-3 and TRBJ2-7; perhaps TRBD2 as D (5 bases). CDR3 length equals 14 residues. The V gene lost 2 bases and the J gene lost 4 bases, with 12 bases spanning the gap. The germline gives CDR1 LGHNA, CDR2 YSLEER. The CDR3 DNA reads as TGCGCCAGCAGCCAAAAAGGTTCGGGGTACGAGCAGTACTTC. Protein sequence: CASSQKGSGYEQYF.

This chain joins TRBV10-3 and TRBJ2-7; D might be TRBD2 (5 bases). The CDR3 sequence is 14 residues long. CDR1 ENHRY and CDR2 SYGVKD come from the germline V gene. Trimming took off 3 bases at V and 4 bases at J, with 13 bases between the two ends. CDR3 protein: CAISDSGGGYEQYF. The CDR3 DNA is TGTGCCATCAGTGATTCTGGAGGAGGTTACGAGCAGTACTTC.

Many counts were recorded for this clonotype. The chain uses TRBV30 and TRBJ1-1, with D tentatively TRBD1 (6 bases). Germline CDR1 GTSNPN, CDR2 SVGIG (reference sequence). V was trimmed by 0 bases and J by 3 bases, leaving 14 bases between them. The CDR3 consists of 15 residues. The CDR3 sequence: CAWSVPLQGHTEAFF. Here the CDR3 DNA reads TGTGCCTGGAGTGTACCCTTACAGGGACACACTGAAGCTTTCTTT.

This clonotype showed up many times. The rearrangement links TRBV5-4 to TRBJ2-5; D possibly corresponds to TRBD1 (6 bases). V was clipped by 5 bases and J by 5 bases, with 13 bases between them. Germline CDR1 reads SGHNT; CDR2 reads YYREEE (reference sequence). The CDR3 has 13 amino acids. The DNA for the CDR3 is TGTGCCAGCAGGTTTAACAGGGAGGAGACCCAGTACTTC. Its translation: CASRFNREETQYF.

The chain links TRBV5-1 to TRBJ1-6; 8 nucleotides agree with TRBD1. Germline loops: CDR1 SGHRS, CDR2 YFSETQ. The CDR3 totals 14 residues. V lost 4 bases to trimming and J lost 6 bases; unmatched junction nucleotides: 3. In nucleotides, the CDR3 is TGCGCCAGCAGCATCGACAGGGGTAATTCACCCCTCCACTTT. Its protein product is CASSIDRGNSPLHF.

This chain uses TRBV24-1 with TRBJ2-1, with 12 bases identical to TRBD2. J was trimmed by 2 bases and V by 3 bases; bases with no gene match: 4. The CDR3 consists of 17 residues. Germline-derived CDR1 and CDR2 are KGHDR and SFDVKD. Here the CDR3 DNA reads TGTGCCACCAGTGATCCACTAGCGGGGGGACCCTACAATGAGCAGTTCTTC. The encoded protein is CATSDPLAGGPYNEQFF.

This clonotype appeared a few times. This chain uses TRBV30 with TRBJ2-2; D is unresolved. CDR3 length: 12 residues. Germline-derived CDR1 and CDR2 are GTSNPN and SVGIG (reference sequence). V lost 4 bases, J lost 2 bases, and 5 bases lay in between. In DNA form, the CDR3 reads TGTGCCTGGAACCTCAACACCGGGGAGCTGTTTTTT. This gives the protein CAWNLNTGELFF.

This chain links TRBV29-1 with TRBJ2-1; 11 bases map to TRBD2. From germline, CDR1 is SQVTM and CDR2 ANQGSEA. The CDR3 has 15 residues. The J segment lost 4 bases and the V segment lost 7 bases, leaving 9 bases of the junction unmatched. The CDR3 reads CSALTGLAVYNEQFF. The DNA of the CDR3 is TGCAGCGCCCTAACGGGACTAGCGGTGTACAATGAGCAGTTCTTC.

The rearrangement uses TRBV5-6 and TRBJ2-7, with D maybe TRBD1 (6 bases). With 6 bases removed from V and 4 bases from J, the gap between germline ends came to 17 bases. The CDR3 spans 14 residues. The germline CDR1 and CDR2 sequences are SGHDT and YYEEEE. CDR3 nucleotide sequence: TGTGCCAGCATCCTCCACGGACAGCCGTACGAGCAGTACTTC. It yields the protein CASILHGQPYEQYF.

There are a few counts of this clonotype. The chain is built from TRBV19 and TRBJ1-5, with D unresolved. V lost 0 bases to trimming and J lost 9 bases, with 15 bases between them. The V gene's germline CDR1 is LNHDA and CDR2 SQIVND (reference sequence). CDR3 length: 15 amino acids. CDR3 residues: CASSIDLAAGGPQHF. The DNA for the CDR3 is TGTGCCAGTAGTATAGATTTGGCAGCTGGTGGGCCCCAGCATTTT. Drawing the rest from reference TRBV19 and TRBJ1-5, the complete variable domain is DGGITQSPKYLFRKEGQNVTLSCEQNLNHDAMYWYRQDPGQGLRLIYYSQIVNDFQKGDIAEGYSVSREKKESFPLTVTSAQKNPTAFYLCASSIDLAAGGPQHFGDGTRLSIL.

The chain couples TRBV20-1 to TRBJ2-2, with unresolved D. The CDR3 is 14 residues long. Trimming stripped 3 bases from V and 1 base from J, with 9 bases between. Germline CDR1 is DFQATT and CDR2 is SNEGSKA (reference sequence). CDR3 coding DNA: TGCAGTGCTAGTCAAAGTGGGAACACCGGGGAGCTGTTTTTT. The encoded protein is CSASQSGNTGELFF.

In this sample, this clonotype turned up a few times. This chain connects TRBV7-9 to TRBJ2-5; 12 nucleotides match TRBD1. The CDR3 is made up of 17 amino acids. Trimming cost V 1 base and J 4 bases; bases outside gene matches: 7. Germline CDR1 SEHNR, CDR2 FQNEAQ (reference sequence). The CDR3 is CASSLGDRGREGETQYF. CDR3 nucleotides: TGTGCCAGCAGCTTAGGGGACAGGGGGCGAGAGGGAGAGACCCAGTACTTC.

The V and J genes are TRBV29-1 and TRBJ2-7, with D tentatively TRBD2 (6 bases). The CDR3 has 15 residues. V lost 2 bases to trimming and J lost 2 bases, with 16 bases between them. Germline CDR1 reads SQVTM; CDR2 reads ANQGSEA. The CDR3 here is CSVESDGGPTYEQYF. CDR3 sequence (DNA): TGCAGCGTTGAATCCGACGGAGGGCCAACCTACGAGCAGTACTTC.

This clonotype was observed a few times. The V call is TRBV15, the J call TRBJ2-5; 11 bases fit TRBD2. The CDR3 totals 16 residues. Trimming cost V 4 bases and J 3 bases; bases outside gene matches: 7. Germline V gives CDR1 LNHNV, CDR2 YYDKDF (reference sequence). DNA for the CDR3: TGTGCCACCAGCAACCTACCGGGACTAGCGGAAGAGACCCAGTACTTC. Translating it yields CATSNLPGLAEETQYF.

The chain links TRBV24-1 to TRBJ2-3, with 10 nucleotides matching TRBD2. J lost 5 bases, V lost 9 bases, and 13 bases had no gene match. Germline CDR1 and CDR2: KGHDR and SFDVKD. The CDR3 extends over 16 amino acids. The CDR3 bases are TGTGCCACCGCTAACGCTCTAGCGGGGGATGGAGATACGCAGTATTTT. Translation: CATANALAGDGDTQYF.

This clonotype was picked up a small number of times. The CDR3 nucleotides read TGTGCCAGCAGTTACCAGGACAGGGCAAACGGGGAGCTGTTTTTT. It specifies CASSYQDRANGELFF. This chain uses TRBV6-2 or TRBV6-3 with TRBJ2-2; 8 bases map to TRBD1. Germline CDR1 MNHEY, CDR2 SVGEGT. The CDR3 spans 15 residues. J gave up 7 bases and V 2 bases, and 6 bases lay outside the gene matches.

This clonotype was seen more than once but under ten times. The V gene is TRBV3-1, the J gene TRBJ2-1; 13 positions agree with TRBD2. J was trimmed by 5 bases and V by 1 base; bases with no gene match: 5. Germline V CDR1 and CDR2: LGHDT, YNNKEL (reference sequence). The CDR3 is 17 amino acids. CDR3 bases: TGTGCCAGCAGCCAAGTAGTCGGGACTAGCGGGAACAATGAGCAGTTCTTC. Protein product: CASSQVVGTSGNNEQFF.